This record concerns one T cell receptor beta chain sequence. This entry belongs to a study of blood T cell repertoires in COVID-19. About the research overall: The United States, Italy and Spain provided the acute and convalescent COVID-19 samples. The cDNA or gDNA used as material had been derived from T cells, B-cell-depleted T cells, or PBMCs.

The CDR3 runs to 14 residues. The trim removed 2 bases at V and 6 bases at J, leaving 2 bases unmatched. CDR1 is MNHEY and CDR2 is SVGAGI in the germline V gene. In the original workflow: Reference gene primer amplification gave nucleated cell count estimates. Assay: immunoSEQ multiplex PCR; the TCRdb copy retains only in-frame clones and omits some. V and J calls plus clone size are reproduced from that table; the DNA served to infer D and trimming. In the table there are roughly 110,000 clones, 71% of which are singletons. Material: peripheral blood. The sequence came from a human donor with acute or convalescent COVID-19. The donor label of this sample is uncertain. The gene calls are TRBV6-5 and TRBJ1-1; 11 bases map to TRBD1. CDR3 in amino acids: CASSYQGQGAEAFF. Written as DNA, the CDR3 is TGTGCCAGCAGTTACCAGGGACAGGGGGCTGAAGCTTTCTTT.